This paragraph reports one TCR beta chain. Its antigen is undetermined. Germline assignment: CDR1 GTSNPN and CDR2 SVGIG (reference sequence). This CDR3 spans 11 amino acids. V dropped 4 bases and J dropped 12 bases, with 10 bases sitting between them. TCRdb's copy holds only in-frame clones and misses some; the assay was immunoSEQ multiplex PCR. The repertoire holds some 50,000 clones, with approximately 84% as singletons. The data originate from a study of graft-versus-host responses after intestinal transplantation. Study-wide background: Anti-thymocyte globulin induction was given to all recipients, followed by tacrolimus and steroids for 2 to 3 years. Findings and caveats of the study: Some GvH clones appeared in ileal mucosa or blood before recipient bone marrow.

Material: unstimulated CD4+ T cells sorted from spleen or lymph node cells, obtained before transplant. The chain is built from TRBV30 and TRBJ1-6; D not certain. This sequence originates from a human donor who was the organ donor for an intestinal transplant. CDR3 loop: CAWKGKLPLHF. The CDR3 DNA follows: TGTGCCTGGAAGGGTAAATTACCCCTCCACTTT.